Listed below are T cell receptor beta chains from one sample, sequenced in a study of cytomegalovirus exposure and HLA in healthy donors. The protocol was immunoSEQ multiplex PCR, while the TCRdb copy is restricted to in-frame clones and leaves out a portion. The sample shows approximately 170,000 clones, roughly 80% of them seen only once. Material for sequencing was PBMCs. The receptors derive from a woman between 18 and 29 years old in good health and CMV-seronegative. The CDR3 runs from the conserved cysteine through the conserved F or W. The order of the fields is clone size, D gene, V gene, J gene, CDR3 DNA, CDR3 protein. The D gene is left open where the match is weak. Size is omitted from some rows. Given values are once, few, many or a class for expanded clones.

clone size: -; D gene: -; V gene: TRBV28; J gene: TRBJ1-5; CDR3 DNA: TGTGCCAGCAGTTTATCGTTCCCTGCGGGGGAAGGAAATCAGCCCCAGCATTTT; CDR3 protein: CASSLSFPAGEGNQPQHF
clone size: -; D gene: TRBD2; V gene: TRBV4-1; J gene: TRBJ2-1; CDR3 DNA: TGCGCCAGCAGCCAAGATCCTTCGGGGACTAGCGGGATTAGTGAGCAGTTCTTC; CDR3 protein: CASSQDPSGTSGISEQFF
clone size: -; D gene: -; V gene: TRBV10-3; J gene: TRBJ2-2; CDR3 DNA: TGTGCCATCAGTGAGTTTACTATGAGTGAAGGGGAGCTGTTTTTT; CDR3 protein: CAISEFTMSEGELFF
clone size: -; D gene: -; V gene: TRBV6-5; J gene: TRBJ1-2; CDR3 DNA: TGTGCCAGCAGGCCCCAGGGGCGAATTAACTATGGCTACACCTTC; CDR3 protein: CASRPQGRINYGYTF
clone size: -; D gene: -; V gene: TRBV6-1; J gene: TRBJ1-1; CDR3 DNA: TGTGCCAGCAGTTATACAGCGAACACTGAAGCTTTCTTT; CDR3 protein: CASSYTANTEAFF
clone size: -; D gene: -; V gene: TRBV19; J gene: TRBJ2-2; CDR3 DNA: TGTGCCAGTAGTATCCTTCGACTAGGTGTCATGAACACCGGGGAGCTGTTTTTT; CDR3 protein: CASSILRLGVMNTGELFF
clone size: -; D gene: TRBD2; V gene: TRBV18; J gene: TRBJ2-5; CDR3 DNA: TGTGCCAGCTCACTCAGACTAGCGGAGAAACAAGAGACCCAGTACTTC; CDR3 protein: CASSLRLAEKQETQYF
clone size: -; D gene: -; V gene: TRBV19; J gene: TRBJ1-3; CDR3 DNA: TGTGCCAGTAGTACCCGGACTGTGGGAAACACCATATATTTT; CDR3 protein: CASSTRTVGNTIYF
clone size: once; D gene: -; V gene: TRBV10-3; J gene: TRBJ2-3; CDR3 DNA: TGTGCCATCAGTGACCTAGGAGAGGTAGATACGCAGTATTTT; CDR3 protein: CAISDLGEVDTQYF
clone size: -; D gene: TRBD2; V gene: TRBV4-3; J gene: TRBJ2-1; CDR3 DNA: TGCGCCAGCAGCCAGGGACTAGCGGGGGTATACAATGAGCAGTTCTTC; CDR3 protein: CASSQGLAGVYNEQFF
clone size: -; D gene: -; V gene: TRBV15; J gene: TRBJ2-4; CDR3 DNA: TGTGCCACCAGCAGAGATAGTGGAGGGAATATCAAAAACATTCAGTACTTC; CDR3 protein: CATSRDSGGNIKNIQYF
clone size: few; D gene: -; V gene: TRBV6-1; J gene: TRBJ2-2; CDR3 DNA: TGTGCCAGCAGTGAAGCCGTCGGGGAAACCGGGGAGCTGTTTTTT; CDR3 protein: CASSEAVGETGELFF
clone size: few; D gene: TRBD1; V gene: TRBV7-9; J gene: TRBJ2-5; CDR3 DNA: TGTGCCAGCAGCTTAGCAGGACAGGTTGACGAGACCCAGTACTTC; CDR3 protein: CASSLAGQVDETQYF
clone size: -; D gene: -; V gene: TRBV5-1; J gene: TRBJ1-6; CDR3 DNA: TGCGCCAGCAGCTTGGAACCCCGCAGGGGAAATTCACCCCTCCACTTT; CDR3 protein: CASSLEPRRGNSPLHF
clone size: -; D gene: TRBD2; V gene: TRBV28; J gene: TRBJ2-1; CDR3 DNA: TGTGCCAGCAGGTCCGGGACTAGCGGGAGTTTCTCCTACAATGAGCAGTTCTTC; CDR3 protein: CASRSGTSGSFSYNEQFF
clone size: -; D gene: TRBD2; V gene: TRBV11-3; J gene: TRBJ2-7; CDR3 DNA: TGTGCCAGCAGCTTAGCGGGGGGAAACTCCTACGAGCAGTACTTC; CDR3 protein: CASSLAGGNSYEQYF
clone size: -; D gene: TRBD1; V gene: TRBV29-1; J gene: TRBJ1-1; CDR3 DNA: TGCAGCGCCGGGACAGGGGACACTGAAGCTTTCTTT; CDR3 protein: CSAGTGDTEAFF
clone size: -; D gene: TRBD1; V gene: TRBV28; J gene: TRBJ2-2; CDR3 DNA: TGTGCCAGCAGTTCGAGAACGTTGGACAGGGTAAACACCGGGGAGCTGTTTTTT; CDR3 protein: CASSSRTLDRVNTGELFF
clone size: -; D gene: TRBD1; V gene: TRBV13; J gene: TRBJ1-1; CDR3 DNA: TGTGCCAGCAGCGGATGGGGACAGCGGAACACTGAAGCTTTCTTT; CDR3 protein: CASSGWGQRNTEAFF
clone size: -; D gene: TRBD2; V gene: TRBV2; J gene: TRBJ2-2; CDR3 DNA: TGTGCCAGCAACCAAGCGGGAGGGTGGAAAACCGGGGAGCTGTTTTTT; CDR3 protein: CASNQAGGWKTGELFF
clone size: -; D gene: -; V gene: TRBV2; J gene: TRBJ2-4; CDR3 DNA: TGTGCCAGCAGCCGGACACGAAGCAAGGACATTCAGTACTTC; CDR3 protein: CASSRTRSKDIQYF
clone size: few; D gene: -; V gene: TRBV7-8; J gene: TRBJ1-2; CDR3 DNA: TGTGCCAGCAGCTTAGGTACGAACCGGGGCTACACCTTC; CDR3 protein: CASSLGTNRGYTF
clone size: -; D gene: -; V gene: TRBV19; J gene: TRBJ2-5; CDR3 DNA: TGTGCCAGTAGTATGGTTTCGGGAGTTGAGACCCAGTACTTC; CDR3 protein: CASSMVSGVETQYF
clone size: -; D gene: TRBD2; V gene: TRBV7-2; J gene: TRBJ2-5; CDR3 DNA: TGTGCCAGCAGCACCGGACTAGCGGAAGAGACCCAGTACTTC; CDR3 protein: CASSTGLAEETQYF
clone size: -; D gene: TRBD2; V gene: TRBV7-7; J gene: TRBJ2-3; CDR3 DNA: TGTGCTAGCAGCAATGGACTAGCCTTCACAGATACGCAGTATTTT; CDR3 protein: CASSNGLAFTDTQYF
clone size: once; D gene: -; V gene: TRBV28; J gene: TRBJ2-1; CDR3 DNA: TGTGCCAGCAGCGTCATAGGAGAGCCAGTCGTCGGGCAGTTCTTC; CDR3 protein: CASSVIGEPVVGQFF
clone size: -; D gene: TRBD2; V gene: TRBV30; J gene: TRBJ2-7; CDR3 DNA: TGTGCCTGGAGTGAGGGGACTAGTGGGTACGAGCAGTACTTC; CDR3 protein: CAWSEGTSGYEQYF
clone size: -; D gene: TRBD2; V gene: TRBV4-3; J gene: TRBJ2-4; CDR3 DNA: TGCGCCAGCAGCCACGACGGGACTAGCGGAGGCAAAAACATTCAGTACTTC; CDR3 protein: CASSHDGTSGGKNIQYF
clone size: -; D gene: TRBD1; V gene: TRBV9; J gene: TRBJ1-2; CDR3 DNA: TGTGCCAGCAGCGTCCGACAGGGTCTCGGTGGCTACACCTTC; CDR3 protein: CASSVRQGLGGYTF